This TCR beta chain is from a study of blood T cell repertoires in COVID-19. The overall study: Acute and convalescent COVID-19 samples came from the United States, Italy and Spain. Nucleic acid was either cDNA or gDNA, and it came from T cells, B-cell-depleted T cells, or PBMCs.

This CDR3 spans 19 amino acids. The germline V gene has CDR1 MNHNS and CDR2 SASEGT. With 0 bases removed from V and 0 bases from J, the gap between germline ends came to 18 bases. The assay was immunoSEQ multiplex PCR, and TCRdb's table has in-frame clones only and misses some. This table has 250,000 or so clones, around 90% appearing once. The source is a woman younger than 45 with acute or convalescent COVID-19. The chain carries TRBV6-1 and TRBJ1-3, with a tentative D call TRBD1 (5 bases). Input material: peripheral blood. CDR3 sequence reads: CASSEAIVGGLISGNTIYF. CDR3 coding DNA: TGTGCCAGCAGTGAAGCCATCGTGGGGGGACTGATCTCTGGAAACACCATATATTTT.